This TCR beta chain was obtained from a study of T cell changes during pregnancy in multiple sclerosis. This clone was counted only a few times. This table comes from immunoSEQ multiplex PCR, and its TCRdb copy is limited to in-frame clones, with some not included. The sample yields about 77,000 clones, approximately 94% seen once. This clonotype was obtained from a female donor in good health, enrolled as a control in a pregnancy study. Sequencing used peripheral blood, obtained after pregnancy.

The CDR3 DNA reads TGTGCCAGCAGCCCAGGAAGGCAGGTCTCATCCTACGAGCAGTACTTC. The encoded protein is CASSPGRQVSSYEQYF. This chain connects TRBV7-9 to TRBJ2-7, with unresolved D. This CDR3 comprises 16 residues. Trimming removed 5 bases at V and 1 base at J, with 18 bases between. CDR1 and CDR2 (germline): SEHNR, FQNEAQ (reference sequence).